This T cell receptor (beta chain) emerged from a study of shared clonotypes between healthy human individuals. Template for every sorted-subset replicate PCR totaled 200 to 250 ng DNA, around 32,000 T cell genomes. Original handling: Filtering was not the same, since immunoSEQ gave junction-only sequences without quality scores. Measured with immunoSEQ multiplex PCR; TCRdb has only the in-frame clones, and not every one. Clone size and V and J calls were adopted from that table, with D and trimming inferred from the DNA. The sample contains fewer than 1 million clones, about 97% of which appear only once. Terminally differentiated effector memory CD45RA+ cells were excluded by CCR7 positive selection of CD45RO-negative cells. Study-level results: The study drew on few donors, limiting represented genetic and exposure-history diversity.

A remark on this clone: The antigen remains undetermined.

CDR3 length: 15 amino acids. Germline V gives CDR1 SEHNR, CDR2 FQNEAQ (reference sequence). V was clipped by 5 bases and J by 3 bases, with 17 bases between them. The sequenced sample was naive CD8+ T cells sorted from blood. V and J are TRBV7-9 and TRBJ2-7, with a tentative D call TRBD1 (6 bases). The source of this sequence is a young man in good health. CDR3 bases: TGTGCCAGCAGCCCCAAACAGGGTTACATCTACGAGCAGTACTTC. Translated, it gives CASSPKQGYIYEQYF. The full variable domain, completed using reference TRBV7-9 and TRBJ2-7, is DTGVSQNPRHKITKRGQNVTFRCDPISEHNRLYWYRQTLGQGPEFLTYFQNEAQLEKSRLLSDRFSAERPKGSFSTLEIQRTEQGDSAMYLCASSPKQGYIYEQYFGPGTRLTVT.